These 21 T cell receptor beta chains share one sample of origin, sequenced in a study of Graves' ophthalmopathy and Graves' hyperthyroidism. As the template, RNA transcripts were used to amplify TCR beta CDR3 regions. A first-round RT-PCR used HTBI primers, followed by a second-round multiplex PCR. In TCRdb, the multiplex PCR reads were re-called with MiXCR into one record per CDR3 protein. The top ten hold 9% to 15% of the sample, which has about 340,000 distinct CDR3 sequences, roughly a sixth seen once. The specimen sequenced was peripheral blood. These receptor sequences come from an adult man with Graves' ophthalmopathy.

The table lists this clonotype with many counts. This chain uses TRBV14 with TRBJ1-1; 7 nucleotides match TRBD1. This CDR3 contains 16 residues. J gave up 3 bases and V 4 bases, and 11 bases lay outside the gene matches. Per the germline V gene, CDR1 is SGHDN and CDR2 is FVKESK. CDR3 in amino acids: CASSLAGTVLHTEAFF. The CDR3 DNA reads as TGTGCCAGCAGCCTAGCCGGGACAGTCTTGCACACTGAAGCTTTCTTT.

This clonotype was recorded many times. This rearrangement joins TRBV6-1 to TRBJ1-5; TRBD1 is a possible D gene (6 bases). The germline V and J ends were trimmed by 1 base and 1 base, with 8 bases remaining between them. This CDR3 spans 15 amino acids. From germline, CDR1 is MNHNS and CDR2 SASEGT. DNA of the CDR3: TGTGCCAGCAGTGAAGTGGACAGAAGCAATCAGCCCCAGCATTTT. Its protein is CASSEVDRSNQPQHF.

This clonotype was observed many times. In DNA form, the CDR3 reads TGTGCCAGCAGCCTACAGGGAGACCTGGCCGGGGAGCTGTTTTTT. Translated, it gives CASSLQGDLAGELFF. V usage is TRBV6-2 or TRBV6-3 and J usage is TRBJ2-2, with D possibly matching TRBD1 (6 bases). The V and J ends lost 6 bases and 6 bases respectively, with 17 bases between them. Germline lookup yields CDR1 MNHEY and CDR2 SVGEGT. The CDR3 spans 15 residues.

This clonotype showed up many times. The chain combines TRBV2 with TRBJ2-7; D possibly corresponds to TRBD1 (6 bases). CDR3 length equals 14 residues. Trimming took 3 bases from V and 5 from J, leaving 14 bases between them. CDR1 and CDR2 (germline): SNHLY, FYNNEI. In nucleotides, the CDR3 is TGTGCCAGCAGTGACCCCGCAGGGGCGAACGAGCAGTACTTC. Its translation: CASSDPAGANEQYF.

CDR3 protein: CASKPTGSFHTEAFF. CDR3 bases: TGTGCCAGCAAACCGACAGGGTCGTTCCACACTGAAGCTTTCTTT. The gene calls are TRBV12-3 or TRBV12-4 and TRBJ1-1, with 7 bases aligning to TRBD1. J lost 3 bases, V lost 7 bases, and 11 bases had no gene match. This CDR3 comprises 15 residues.

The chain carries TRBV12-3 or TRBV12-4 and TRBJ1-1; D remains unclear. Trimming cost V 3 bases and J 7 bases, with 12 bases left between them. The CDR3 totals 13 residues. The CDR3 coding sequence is TGTGCCAGCAGTTTGGAGGCACCAGGTGAAGCTTTCTTT. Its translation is CASSLEAPGEAFF.

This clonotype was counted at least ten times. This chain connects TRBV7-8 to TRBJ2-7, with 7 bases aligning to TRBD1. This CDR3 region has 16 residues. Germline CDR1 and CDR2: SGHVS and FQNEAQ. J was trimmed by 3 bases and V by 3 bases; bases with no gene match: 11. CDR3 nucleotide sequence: TGTGCCAGCAGCTTCAGAGGGAGACAGGGATTCTACGAGCAGTACTTC. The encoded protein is CASSFRGRQGFYEQYF.

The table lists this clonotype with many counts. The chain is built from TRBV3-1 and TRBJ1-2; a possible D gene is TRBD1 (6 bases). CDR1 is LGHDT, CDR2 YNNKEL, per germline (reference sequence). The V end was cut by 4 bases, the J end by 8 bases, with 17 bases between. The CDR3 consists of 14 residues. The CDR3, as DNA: TGTGCCAGCAGCCCCAGCCAGGGGTCCGGCGGCTACACCTTC. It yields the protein CASSPSQGSGGYTF.

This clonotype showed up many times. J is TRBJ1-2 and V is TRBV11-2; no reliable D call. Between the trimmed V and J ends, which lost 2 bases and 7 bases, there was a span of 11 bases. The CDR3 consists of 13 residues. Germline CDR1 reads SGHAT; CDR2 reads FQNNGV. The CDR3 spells CASSLTVVGGYTF. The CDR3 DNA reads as TGTGCCAGCAGCTTAACGGTGGTGGGTGGCTACACCTTC. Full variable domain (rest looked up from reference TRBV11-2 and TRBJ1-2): EAGVAQSPRYKIIEKRQSVAFWCNPISGHATLYWYQQILGQGPKLLIQFQNNGVVDDSQLPKDRFSAERLKGVDSTLKIQPAKLEDSAVYLCASSLTVVGGYTFGSGTRLTVV.

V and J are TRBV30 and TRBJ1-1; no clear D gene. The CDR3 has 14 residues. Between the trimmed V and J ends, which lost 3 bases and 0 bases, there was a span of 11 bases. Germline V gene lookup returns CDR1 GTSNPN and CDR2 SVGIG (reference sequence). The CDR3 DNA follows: TGTGCCTGGAGGAGCCCGAGAATGAACACTGAAGCTTTCTTT. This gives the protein CAWRSPRMNTEAFF.

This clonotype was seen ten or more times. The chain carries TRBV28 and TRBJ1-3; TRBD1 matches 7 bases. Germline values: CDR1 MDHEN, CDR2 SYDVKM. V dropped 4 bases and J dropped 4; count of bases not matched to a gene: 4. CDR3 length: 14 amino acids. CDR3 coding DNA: TGTGCCAGCAGTTCAGGGGGAAAGGGAAACACCATATATTTT. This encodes CASSSGGKGNTIYF.

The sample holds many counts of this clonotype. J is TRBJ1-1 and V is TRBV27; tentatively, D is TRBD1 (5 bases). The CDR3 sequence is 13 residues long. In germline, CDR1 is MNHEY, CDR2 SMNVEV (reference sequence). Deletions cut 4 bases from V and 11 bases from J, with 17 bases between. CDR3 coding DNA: TGTGCCAGCAGTTGGGGCCCCAGTTTAGAGGCTTTCTTT. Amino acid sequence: CASSWGPSLEAFF.

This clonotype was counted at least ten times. The CDR3 region is CASSQDPGTSSSYEQYF. The CDR3 region has the DNA TGTGCCAGCAGCCAAGACCCCGGGACTAGCAGTTCCTACGAGCAGTACTTC. The chain links TRBV4-2 to TRBJ2-7; 9 nucleotides agree with TRBD2. J lost 1 base, V lost 0 bases, and 7 bases had no gene match. Germline V lookup: CDR1 LGHNA, CDR2 YNFKEQ. This CDR3 is 17 amino acids long.

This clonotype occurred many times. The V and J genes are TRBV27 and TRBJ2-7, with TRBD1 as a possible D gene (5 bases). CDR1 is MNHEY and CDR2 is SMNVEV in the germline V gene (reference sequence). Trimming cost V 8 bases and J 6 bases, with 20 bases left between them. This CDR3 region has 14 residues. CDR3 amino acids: CASSTQGIPLEQYF. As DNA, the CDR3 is TGTGCCAGCTCGACCCAGGGAATTCCTCTCGAGCAGTACTTC.

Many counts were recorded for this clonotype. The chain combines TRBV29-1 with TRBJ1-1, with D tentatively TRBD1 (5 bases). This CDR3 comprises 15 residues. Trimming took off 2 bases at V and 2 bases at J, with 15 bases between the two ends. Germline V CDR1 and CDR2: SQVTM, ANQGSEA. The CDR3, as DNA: TGCAGCGTTGAACCAACGGGGGGGATTAACACTGAAGCTTTCTTT. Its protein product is CSVEPTGGINTEAFF.

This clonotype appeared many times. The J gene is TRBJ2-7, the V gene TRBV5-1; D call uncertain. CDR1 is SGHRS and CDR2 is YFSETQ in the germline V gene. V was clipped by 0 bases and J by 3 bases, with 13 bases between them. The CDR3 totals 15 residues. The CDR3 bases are TGCGCCAGCAGCTTGGTATCGGGCCCCAACTACGAGCAGTACTTC. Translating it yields CASSLVSGPNYEQYF.

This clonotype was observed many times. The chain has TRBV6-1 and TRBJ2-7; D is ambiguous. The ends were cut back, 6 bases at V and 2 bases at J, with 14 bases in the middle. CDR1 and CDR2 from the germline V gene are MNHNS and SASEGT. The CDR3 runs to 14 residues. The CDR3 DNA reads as TGTGCCAGCAGCCTACCTGGGAAAACCTACGAGCAGTACTTC. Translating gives CASSLPGKTYEQYF.

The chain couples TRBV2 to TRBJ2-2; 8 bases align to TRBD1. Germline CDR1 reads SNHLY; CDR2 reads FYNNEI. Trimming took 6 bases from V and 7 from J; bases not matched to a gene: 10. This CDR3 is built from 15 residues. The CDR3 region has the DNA TGTGCCAGCAGAAACGGACAGGGTGGGGTCGGGGAGCTGTTTTTT. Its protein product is CASRNGQGGVGELFF.

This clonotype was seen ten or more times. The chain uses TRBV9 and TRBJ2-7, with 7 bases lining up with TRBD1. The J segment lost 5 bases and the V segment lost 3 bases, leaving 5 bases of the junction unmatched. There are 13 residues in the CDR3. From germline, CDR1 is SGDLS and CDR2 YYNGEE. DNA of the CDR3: TGTGCCAGCAGCGAGACAGGGCTGAACGAGCAGTACTTC. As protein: CASSETGLNEQYF.

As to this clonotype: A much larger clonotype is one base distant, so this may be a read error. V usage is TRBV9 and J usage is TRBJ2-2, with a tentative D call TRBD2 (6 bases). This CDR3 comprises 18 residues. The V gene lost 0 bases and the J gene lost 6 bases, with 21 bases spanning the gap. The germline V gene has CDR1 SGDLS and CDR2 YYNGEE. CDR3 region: CASSVVGAGRGSSGELFF. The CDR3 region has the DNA TGTGCCAGCAGCGTAGTAGGTGCGGGACGGGGGAGTTCCGGGGAGCTGTTTTTT.

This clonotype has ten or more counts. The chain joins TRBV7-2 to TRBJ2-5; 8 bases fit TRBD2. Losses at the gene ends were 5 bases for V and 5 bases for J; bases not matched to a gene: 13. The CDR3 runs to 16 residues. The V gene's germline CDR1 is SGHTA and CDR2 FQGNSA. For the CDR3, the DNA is TGTGCCAGCAGCGTCCCCCGGGACGAGCGGGAGGAGACCCAGTACTTC. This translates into CASSVPRDEREETQYF.